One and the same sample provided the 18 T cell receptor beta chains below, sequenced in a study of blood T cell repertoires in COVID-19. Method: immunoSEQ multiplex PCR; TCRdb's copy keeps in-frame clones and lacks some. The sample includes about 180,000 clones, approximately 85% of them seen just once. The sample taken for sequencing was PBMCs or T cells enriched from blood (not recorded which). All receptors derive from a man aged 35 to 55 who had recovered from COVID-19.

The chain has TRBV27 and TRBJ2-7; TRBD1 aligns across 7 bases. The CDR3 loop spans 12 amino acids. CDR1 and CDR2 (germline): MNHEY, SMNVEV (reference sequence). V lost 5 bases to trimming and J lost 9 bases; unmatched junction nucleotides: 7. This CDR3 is CASSTTGQWQYF. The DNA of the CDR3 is TGTGCCAGCAGTACGACGGGACAGTGGCAGTACTTC.

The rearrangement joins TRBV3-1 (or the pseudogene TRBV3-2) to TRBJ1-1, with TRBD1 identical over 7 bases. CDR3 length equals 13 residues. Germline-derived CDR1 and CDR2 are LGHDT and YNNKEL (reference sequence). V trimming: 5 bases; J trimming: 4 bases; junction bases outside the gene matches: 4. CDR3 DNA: TGTGCCAGCAGCTTTAACAGGGGCACTGAAGCTTTCTTT. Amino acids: CASSFNRGTEAFF.

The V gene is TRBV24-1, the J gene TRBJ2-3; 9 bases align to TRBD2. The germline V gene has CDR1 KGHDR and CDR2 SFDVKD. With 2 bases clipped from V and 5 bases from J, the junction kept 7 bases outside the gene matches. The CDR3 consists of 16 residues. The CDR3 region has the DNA TGTGCCACCAGTGATTCCGGCGGGAGGGCCGGAGATACGCAGTATTTT. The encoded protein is CATSDSGGRAGDTQYF.

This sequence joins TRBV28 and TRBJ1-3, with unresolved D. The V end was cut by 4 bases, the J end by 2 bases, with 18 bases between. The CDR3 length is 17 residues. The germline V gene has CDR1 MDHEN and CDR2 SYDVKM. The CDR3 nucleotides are TGTGCCAGCAGTTCCCCGGAGAGTAGCGGAACTGGAAACACCATATATTTT. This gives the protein CASSSPESSGTGNTIYF.

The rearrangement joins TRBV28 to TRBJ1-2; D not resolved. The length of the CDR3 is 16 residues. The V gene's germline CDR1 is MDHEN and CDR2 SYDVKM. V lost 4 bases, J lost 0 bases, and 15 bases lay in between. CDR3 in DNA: TGTGCCAGCAGTTCCGGTGTAGGGAGTGCTAACTATGGCTACACCTTC. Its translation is CASSSGVGSANYGYTF.

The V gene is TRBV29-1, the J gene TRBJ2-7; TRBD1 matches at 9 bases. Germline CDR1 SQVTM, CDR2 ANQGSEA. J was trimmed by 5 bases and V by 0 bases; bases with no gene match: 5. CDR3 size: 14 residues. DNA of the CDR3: TGCAGCGTTGAAGACTGGGACAGGGAGGACGAGCAGTACTTC. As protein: CSVEDWDREDEQYF.

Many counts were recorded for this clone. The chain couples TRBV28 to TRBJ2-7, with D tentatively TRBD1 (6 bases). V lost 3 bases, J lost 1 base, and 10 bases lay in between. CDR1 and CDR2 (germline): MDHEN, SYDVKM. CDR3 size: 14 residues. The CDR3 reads CASSFAGESYEQYF. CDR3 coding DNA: TGTGCCAGCAGTTTTGCAGGGGAATCCTACGAGCAGTACTTC.

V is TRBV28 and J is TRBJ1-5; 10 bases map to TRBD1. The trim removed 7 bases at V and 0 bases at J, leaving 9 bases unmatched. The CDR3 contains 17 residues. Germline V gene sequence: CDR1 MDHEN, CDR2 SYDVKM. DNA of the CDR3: TGTGCCAGCACCGGGACAGGGGCCAAATATAGCAATCAGCCCCAGCATTTT. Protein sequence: CASTGTGAKYSNQPQHF.

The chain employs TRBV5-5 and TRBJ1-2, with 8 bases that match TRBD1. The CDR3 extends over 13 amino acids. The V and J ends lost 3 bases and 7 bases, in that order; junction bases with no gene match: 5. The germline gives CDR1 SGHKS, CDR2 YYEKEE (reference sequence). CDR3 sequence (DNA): TGTGCCAGCAGCTCAGGGGGCGGTATTGGCTACACCTTC. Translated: CASSSGGGIGYTF.

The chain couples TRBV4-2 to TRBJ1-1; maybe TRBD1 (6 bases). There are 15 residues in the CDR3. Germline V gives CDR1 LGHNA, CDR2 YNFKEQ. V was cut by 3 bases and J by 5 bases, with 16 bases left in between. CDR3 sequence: CASSHLAQGSTEAFF. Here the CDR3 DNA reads TGTGCCAGCAGCCACCTTGCTCAGGGGAGTACTGAAGCTTTCTTT.

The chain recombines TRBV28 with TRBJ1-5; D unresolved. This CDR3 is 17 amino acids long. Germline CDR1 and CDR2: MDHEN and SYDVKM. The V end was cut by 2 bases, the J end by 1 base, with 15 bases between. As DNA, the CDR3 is TGTGCCAGCAGTTTAGCCTTGGGAGGGTCCAGCAATCAGCCCCAGCATTTT. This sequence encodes CASSLALGGSSNQPQHF. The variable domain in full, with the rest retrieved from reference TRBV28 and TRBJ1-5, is DVKVTQSSRYLVKRTGEKVFLECVQDMDHENMFWYRQDPGLGLRLIYFSYDVKMKEKGDIPEGYSVSREKKERFSLILESASTNQTSMYLCASSLALGGSSNQPQHFGDGTRLSIL.

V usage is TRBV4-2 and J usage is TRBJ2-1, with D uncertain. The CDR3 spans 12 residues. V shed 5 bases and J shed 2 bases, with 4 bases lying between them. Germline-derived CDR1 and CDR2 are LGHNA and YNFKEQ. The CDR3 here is CASSGAYNEQFF. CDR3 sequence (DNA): TGTGCCAGCAGCGGAGCCTACAATGAGCAGTTCTTC.

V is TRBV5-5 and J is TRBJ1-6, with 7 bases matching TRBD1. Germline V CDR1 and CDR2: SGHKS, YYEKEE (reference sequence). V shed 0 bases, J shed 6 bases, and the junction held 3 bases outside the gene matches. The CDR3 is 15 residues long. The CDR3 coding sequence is TGTGCCAGCAGCTTGGAGGGGGCAGGTAATTCACCCCTCCACTTT. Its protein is CASSLEGAGNSPLHF.

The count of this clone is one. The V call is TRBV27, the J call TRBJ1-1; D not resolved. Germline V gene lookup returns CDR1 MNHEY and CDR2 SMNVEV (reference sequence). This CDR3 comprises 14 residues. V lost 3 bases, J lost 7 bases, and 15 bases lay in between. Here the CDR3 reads CASSFSGRDFEAFF. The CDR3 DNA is TGTGCCAGCAGTTTTAGTGGCCGCGACTTTGAAGCTTTCTTT.

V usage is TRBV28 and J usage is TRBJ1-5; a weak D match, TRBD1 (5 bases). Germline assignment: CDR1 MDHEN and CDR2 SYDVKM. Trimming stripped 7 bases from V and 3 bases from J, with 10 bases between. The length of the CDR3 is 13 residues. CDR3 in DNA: TGTGCCAGCATTGCAGGGCCCAATCAGCCCCAGCATTTT. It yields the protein CASIAGPNQPQHF.

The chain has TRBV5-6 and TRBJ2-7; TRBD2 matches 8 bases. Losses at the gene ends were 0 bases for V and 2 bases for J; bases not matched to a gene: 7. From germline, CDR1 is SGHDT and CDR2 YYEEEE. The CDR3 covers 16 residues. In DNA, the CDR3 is TGTGCCAGCAGCTTGGATGCGGGCGGGGGGACCTACGAGCAGTACTTC. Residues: CASSLDAGGGTYEQYF.

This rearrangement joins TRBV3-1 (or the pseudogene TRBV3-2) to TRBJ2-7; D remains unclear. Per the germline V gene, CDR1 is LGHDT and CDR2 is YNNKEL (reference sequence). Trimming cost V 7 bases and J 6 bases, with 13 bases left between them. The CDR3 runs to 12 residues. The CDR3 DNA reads TGTGCCAGCATCGACTCGACCGGCGAGCAGTACTTC. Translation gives CASIDSTGEQYF.

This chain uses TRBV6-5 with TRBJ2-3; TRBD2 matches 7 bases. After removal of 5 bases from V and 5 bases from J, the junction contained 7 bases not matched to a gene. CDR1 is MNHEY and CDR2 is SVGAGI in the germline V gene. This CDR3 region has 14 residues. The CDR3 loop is CASSHPPGGDTQYF. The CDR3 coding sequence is TGTGCCAGCAGTCACCCCCCGGGGGGAGATACGCAGTATTTT.